A single sample gave rise to the 18 T cell receptor beta chains below, sequenced in a study of T cell clones after liver transplantation. The repertoire was sequenced with immunoSEQ multiplex PCR; TCRdb's copy has only in-frame clones and lacks some. The repertoire holds about 75,000 clones, 84% seen once, with about 2% in the top ten. The sequenced sample was CD4+ T cells from blood, obtained roughly 50 months after liver transplant. Receptors were obtained from a human patient who received a liver transplant. The graft donor may have given rise to some T cells.

The genes are TRBV9 and TRBJ2-1; 10 nucleotides agree with TRBD2. Trimming took 0 bases from V and 0 from J; bases not matched to a gene: 6. The CDR3 runs 18 residues. The germline V gene encodes CDR1 SGDLS and CDR2 YYNGEE. CDR3 in amino acids: CASSVASGSGASYNEQFF. CDR3 in DNA: TGTGCCAGCAGCGTAGCTAGCGGGAGTGGGGCCTCCTACAATGAGCAGTTCTTC.

This rearrangement joins TRBV7-2 to TRBJ2-7; D is undetermined. V was pared by 5 bases and J by 9 bases, with 14 bases between. The CDR3 totals 12 residues. Germline loops: CDR1 SGHTA, CDR2 FQGNSA. CDR3 in DNA: TGTGCCAGCAGCCCCCCTGTAGACCGGCAGTACTTC. It yields the protein CASSPPVDRQYF.

The chain has TRBV7-2 and TRBJ2-1; 9 bases match TRBD2. Losses at the gene ends were 5 bases for V and 7 bases for J; bases not matched to a gene: 15. CDR1 is SGHTA and CDR2 is FQGNSA in the germline V gene. The CDR3 consists of 17 residues. The CDR3 nucleotides read TGTGCCAGCAGCCCCTCTAGGAGCGGGAGGTGGGGGAATGAGCAGTTCTTC. This gives the protein CASSPSRSGRWGNEQFF.

The chain uses TRBV30 and TRBJ1-2, with D possibly matching TRBD1 (5 bases). V dropped 8 bases and J dropped 7 bases, with 20 bases sitting between them. This CDR3 region has 13 residues. The germline V gene has CDR1 GTSNPN and CDR2 SVGIG (reference sequence). This CDR3 is CAAELDSLPGYTF. Written as DNA, the CDR3 is TGTGCCGCTGAACTCGACAGCTTGCCTGGCTACACCTTC. Variable domain in full (rest from reference TRBV30 and TRBJ1-2): SQTIHQWPATLVQPVGSPLSLECTVEGTSNPNLYWYRQAAGRGLQLLFYSVGIGQISSEVPQNLSASRPQDRQFILSSKKLLLSDSGFYLCAAELDSLPGYTFGSGTRLTVV.

V usage is TRBV5-4 and J usage is TRBJ1-6; no definite D call. The germline CDR1 and CDR2 sequences are SGHNT and YYREEE (reference sequence). V gave up 3 bases and J gave up 6 bases, with 7 bases separating them. The CDR3 is 13 amino acids. The CDR3 coding sequence is TGTGCCAGCAGCTCCACGTCTAATTCACCCCTCCACTTT. It codes for CASSSTSNSPLHF.

CDR3 sequence reads: CAWSGDSYEQYF. DNA of the CDR3: TGTGCCTGGAGTGGCGACTCCTACGAGCAGTACTTC. The rearrangement uses TRBV30 and TRBJ2-7; D unresolved. Germline CDR1 reads GTSNPN; CDR2 reads SVGIG (reference sequence). Deletions cut 1 base from V and 0 bases from J, with 4 bases between. The CDR3 is made up of 12 amino acids.

The genes are TRBV7-2 and TRBJ2-5, with D possibly matching TRBD2 (7 bases). The CDR3 sequence is 14 residues long. The V and J ends lost 1 base and 3 bases respectively, with 9 bases between them. CDR1 and CDR2 (germline): SGHTA, FQGNSA. DNA for the CDR3: TGTGCCAGCAGCTTAGGGGGGGGCAAAGAGACCCAGTACTTC. This translates into CASSLGGGKETQYF. The variable domain in full, with the rest retrieved from reference TRBV7-2 and TRBJ2-5, is GAGVSQSPSNKVTEKGKDVELRCDPISGHTALYWYRQSLGQGLEFLIYFQGNSAPDKSGLPSDRFSAERTGGSVSTLTIQRTQQEDSAVYLCASSLGGGKETQYFGPGTRLLVL.

V is TRBV28 and J is TRBJ1-2; D perhaps matches TRBD1 (6 bases). Germline assignment: CDR1 MDHEN and CDR2 SYDVKM. The V end lost 6 bases, the J end lost 6 bases, and 17 bases lay between the germline ends. The CDR3 length is 14 residues. The CDR3 loop reads CASSVTGGIDGYTF. CDR3 in DNA: TGTGCCAGCAGCGTGACAGGTGGGATTGATGGCTACACCTTC.

This clone was seen only once. J is TRBJ2-5 and V is TRBV29-1; TRBD2 matches at 12 bases. This CDR3 has 13 residues. Germline-derived CDR1 and CDR2 are SQVTM and ANQGSEA. J was trimmed by 5 bases and V by 7 bases; bases with no gene match: 5. The CDR3 coding sequence is TGCAGCGGGCGGACTAGCGGGACTGAGACCCAGTACTTC. Translated: CSGRTSGTETQYF.

The chain is built from TRBV28 and TRBJ1-1; D is undetermined. This CDR3 is 17 amino acids long. CDR1 and CDR2 from the germline V gene are MDHEN and SYDVKM. Trimming removed 6 bases at V and 4 bases at J, with 24 bases between. CDR3 amino acids: CASSPSKLSRLRTEAFF. As DNA, the CDR3 is TGTGCCAGCAGCCCGTCGAAACTGTCACGGCTGCGCACTGAAGCTTTCTTT. Drawing the rest from reference TRBV28 and TRBJ1-1, the complete variable domain is DVKVTQSSRYLVKRTGEKVFLECVQDMDHENMFWYRQDPGLGLRLIYFSYDVKMKEKGDIPEGYSVSREKKERFSLILESASTNQTSMYLCASSPSKLSRLRTEAFFGQGTRLTVV.

The chain carries TRBV7-6 and TRBJ2-5; 12 bases fit TRBD2. Germline assignment: CDR1 SGHVS and CDR2 FNYEAQ. J gave up 10 bases and V 5 bases, and 8 bases lay outside the gene matches. The CDR3 runs to 14 residues. The CDR3 DNA is TGTGCCAGCAGCATAGGGACTAGCGGGCAGGACCAGTACTTC. This encodes CASSIGTSGQDQYF.

The rearrangement joins TRBV28 to TRBJ2-1, with TRBD2 identical over 9 bases. This CDR3 spans 15 amino acids. V lost 8 bases, J lost 6 bases, and 11 bases stayed unmatched. Germline V gene lookup returns CDR1 MDHEN and CDR2 SYDVKM. CDR3 DNA: TGTGCCAGCGCGCCCGGCGGGGGGGTCTCCAATGAGCAGTTCTTC. It translates to CASAPGGGVSNEQFF.

This chain uses TRBV11-2 with TRBJ2-7; tentatively, D is TRBD2 (5 bases). Trimming shortened V by 1 base and J by 3 bases, and 10 bases separated the two germline ends. The CDR3 is made up of 14 amino acids. Germline V CDR1 and CDR2: SGHAT, FQNNGV. The CDR3 region is CASSLVEEFYEQYF. The CDR3 DNA is TGTGCCAGCAGCTTAGTGGAGGAATTCTACGAGCAGTACTTC.

The J gene is TRBJ2-2, the V gene TRBV14, with TRBD2 identical over 8 bases. Germline assignment: CDR1 SGHDN and CDR2 FVKESK. This CDR3 has 17 residues. Trimming at V came to 4 bases and at J to 5 bases, leaving 12 bases not matched to a gene. This CDR3 is CASSPLRAGVATGELFF. In nucleotides, the CDR3 is TGTGCCAGCAGCCCCCTTCGAGCGGGGGTGGCAACCGGGGAGCTGTTTTTT.

This clone was detected only once. V is TRBV5-4 and J is TRBJ2-1; 7 bases are a match to TRBD2. Unmatched junction bases numbered 11, after V lost 4 bases and J lost 4 bases. From germline, CDR1 is SGHNT and CDR2 YYREEE (reference sequence). The CDR3 is made up of 16 amino acids. The CDR3 DNA sequence: TGTGCCAGCAGCGGGGGGGGTCCGTCAACTTACAATGAGCAGTTCTTC. Translation: CASSGGGPSTYNEQFF.

The chain uses TRBV7-2 and TRBJ2-7, with D tentatively TRBD2 (5 bases). Germline lookup yields CDR1 SGHTA and CDR2 FQGNSA. Trimming removed 0 bases from V and 4 bases from J, with 13 bases in between. The CDR3 spans 15 residues. CDR3 protein: CASSLARRSGYEQYF. The CDR3, as DNA: TGTGCCAGCAGCTTAGCGCGGAGGTCGGGATACGAGCAGTACTTC.

This chain links TRBV20-1 with TRBJ1-3, with TRBD1 as a possible D gene (5 bases). CDR3 size: 11 residues. V dropped 4 bases and J dropped 12 bases, with 13 bases sitting between them. The germline CDR1 and CDR2 sequences are DFQATT and SNEGSKA (reference sequence). Written as DNA, the CDR3 is TGCAGTGCTAATGCGGGGCCTCTCATATATTTT. This translates into CSANAGPLIYF.

This rearrangement joins TRBV2 to TRBJ1-6; 7 positions match TRBD1. The trim removed 6 bases at V and 6 bases at J, leaving 2 bases unmatched. CDR1 is SNHLY and CDR2 is FYNNEI in the germline V gene. The CDR3 is 13 amino acids. This chain's CDR3 is CASRAGGNSPLHF. CDR3 sequence (DNA): TGTGCCAGCAGGGCAGGGGGTAATTCACCCCTCCACTTT.